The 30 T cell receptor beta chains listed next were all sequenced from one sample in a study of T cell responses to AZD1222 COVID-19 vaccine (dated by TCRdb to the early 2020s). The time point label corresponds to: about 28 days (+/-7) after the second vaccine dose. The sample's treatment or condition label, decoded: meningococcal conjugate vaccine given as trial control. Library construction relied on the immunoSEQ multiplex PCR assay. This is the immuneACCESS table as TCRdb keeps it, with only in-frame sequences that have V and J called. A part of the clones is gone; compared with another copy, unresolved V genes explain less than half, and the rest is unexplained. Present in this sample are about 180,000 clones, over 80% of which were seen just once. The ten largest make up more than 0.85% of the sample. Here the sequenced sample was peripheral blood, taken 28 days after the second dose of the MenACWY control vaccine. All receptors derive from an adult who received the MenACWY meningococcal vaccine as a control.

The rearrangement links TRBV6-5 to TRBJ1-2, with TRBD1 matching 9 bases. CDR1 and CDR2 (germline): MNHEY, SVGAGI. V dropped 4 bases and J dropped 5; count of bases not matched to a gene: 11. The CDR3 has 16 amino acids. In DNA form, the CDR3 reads TGTGCCAGCAGTTTTTCTCGACAGGGGGGCAAGTATGGCTACACCTTC. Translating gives CASSFSRQGGKYGYTF.

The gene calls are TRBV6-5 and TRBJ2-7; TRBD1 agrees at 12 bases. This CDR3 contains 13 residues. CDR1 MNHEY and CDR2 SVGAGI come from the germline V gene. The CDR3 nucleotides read TGTGCGGTGGGGACAGGGGGCTTTAGGGAGCAGTACTTC. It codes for CAVGTGGFREQYF.

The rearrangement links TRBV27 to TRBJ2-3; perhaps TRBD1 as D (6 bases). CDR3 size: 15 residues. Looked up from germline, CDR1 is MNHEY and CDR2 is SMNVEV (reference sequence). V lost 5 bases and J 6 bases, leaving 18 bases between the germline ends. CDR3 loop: CASSTRTANRDTQYF. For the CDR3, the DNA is TGTGCCAGCAGTACAAGGACAGCAAATAGGGATACGCAGTATTTT.

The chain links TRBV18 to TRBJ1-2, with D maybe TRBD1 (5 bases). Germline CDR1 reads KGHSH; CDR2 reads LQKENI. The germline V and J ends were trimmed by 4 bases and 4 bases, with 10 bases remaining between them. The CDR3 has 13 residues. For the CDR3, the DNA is TGTGCCAGCTCACAGGGACTGGGCTATGGCTACACCTTC. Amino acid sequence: CASSQGLGYGYTF.

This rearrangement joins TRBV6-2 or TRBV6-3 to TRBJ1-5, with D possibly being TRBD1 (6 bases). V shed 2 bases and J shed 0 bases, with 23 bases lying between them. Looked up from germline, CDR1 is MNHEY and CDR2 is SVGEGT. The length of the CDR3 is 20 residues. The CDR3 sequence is CASSYHLGEGVNDSNQPQHF. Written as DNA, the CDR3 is TGTGCCAGCAGTTACCATTTGGGCGAGGGGGTGAACGATAGCAATCAGCCCCAGCATTTT.

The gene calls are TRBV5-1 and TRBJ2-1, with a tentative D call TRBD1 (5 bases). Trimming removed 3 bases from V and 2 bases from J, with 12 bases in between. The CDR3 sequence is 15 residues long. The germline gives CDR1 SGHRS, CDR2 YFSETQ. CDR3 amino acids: CASSSQGWAYNEQFF. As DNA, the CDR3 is TGCGCCAGCAGCTCCCAGGGTTGGGCCTACAATGAGCAGTTCTTC. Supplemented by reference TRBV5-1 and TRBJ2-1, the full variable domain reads KAGVTQTPRYLIKTRGQQVTLSCSPISGHRSVSWYQQTPGQGLQFLFEYFSETQRNKGNFPGRFSGRQFSNSRSEMNVSTLELGDSALYLCASSSQGWAYNEQFFGPGTRLTVL.

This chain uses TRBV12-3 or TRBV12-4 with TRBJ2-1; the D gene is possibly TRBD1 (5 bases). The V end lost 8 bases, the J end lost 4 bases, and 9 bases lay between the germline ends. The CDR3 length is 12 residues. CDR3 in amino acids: CASSRQYNEQFF. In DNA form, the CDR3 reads TGTGCCAGCTCTCGACAGTACAATGAGCAGTTCTTC.

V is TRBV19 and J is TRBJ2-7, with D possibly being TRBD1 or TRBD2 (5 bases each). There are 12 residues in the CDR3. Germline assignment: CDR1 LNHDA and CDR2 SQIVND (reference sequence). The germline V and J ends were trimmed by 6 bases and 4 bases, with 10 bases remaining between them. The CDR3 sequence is CASRGTPYEQYF. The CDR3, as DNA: TGTGCCAGTAGGGGGACGCCGTACGAGCAGTACTTC. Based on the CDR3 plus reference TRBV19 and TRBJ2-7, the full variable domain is DGGITQSPKYLFRKEGQNVTLSCEQNLNHDAMYWYRQDPGQGLRLIYYSQIVNDFQKGDIAEGYSVSREKKESFPLTVTSAQKNPTAFYLCASRGTPYEQYFGPGTRLTVT.

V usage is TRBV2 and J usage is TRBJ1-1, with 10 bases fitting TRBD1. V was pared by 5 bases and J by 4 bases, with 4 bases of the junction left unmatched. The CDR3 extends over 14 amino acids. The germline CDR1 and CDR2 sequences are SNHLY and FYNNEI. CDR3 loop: CASSRDRGPTEAFF. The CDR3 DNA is TGTGCCAGCAGTAGAGACAGGGGGCCCACTGAAGCTTTCTTT.

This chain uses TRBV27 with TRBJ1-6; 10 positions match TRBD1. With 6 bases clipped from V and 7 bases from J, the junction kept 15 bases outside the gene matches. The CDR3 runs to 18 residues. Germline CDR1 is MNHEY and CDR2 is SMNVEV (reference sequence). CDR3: CASRLLGDRGGKNSPLHF. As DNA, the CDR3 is TGTGCCAGCAGACTATTAGGGGACAGGGGTGGGAAGAATTCACCCCTCCACTTT.

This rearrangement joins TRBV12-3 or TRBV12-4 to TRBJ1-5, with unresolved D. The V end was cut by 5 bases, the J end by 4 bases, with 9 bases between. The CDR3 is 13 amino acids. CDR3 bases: TGTGCCAGCAGTAGAACGGAAAATCAGCCCCAGCATTTT. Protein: CASSRTENQPQHF.

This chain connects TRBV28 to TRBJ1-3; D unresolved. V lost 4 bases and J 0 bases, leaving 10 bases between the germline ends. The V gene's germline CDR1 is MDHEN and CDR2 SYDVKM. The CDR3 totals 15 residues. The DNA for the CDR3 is TGTGCCAGCAGTTCCTTAAGAGACTCTGGAAACACCATATATTTT. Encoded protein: CASSSLRDSGNTIYF.

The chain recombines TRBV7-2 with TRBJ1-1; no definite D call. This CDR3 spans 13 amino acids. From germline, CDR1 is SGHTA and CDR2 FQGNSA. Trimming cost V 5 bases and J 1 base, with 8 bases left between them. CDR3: CASSPPGNTEAFF. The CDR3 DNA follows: TGTGCCAGCAGCCCCCCCGGGAACACTGAAGCTTTCTTT. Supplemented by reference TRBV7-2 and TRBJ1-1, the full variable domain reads GAGVSQSPSNKVTEKGKDVELRCDPISGHTALYWYRQSLGQGLEFLIYFQGNSAPDKSGLPSDRFSAERTGGSVSTLTIQRTQQEDSAVYLCASSPPGNTEAFFGQGTRLTVV.

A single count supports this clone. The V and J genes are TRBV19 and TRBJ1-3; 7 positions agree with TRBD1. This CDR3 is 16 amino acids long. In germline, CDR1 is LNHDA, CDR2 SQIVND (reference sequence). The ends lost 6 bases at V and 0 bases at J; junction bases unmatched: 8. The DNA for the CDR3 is TGTGCCAGTAGGCTGGTACAGGGGAGCTCTGGAAACACCATATATTTT. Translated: CASRLVQGSSGNTIYF.

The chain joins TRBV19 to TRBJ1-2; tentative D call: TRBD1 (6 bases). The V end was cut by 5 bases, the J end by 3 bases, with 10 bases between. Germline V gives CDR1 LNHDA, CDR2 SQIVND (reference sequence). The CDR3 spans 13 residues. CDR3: CASSRDTDYGYTF. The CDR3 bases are TGTGCCAGTAGTCGGGACACCGACTATGGCTACACCTTC.

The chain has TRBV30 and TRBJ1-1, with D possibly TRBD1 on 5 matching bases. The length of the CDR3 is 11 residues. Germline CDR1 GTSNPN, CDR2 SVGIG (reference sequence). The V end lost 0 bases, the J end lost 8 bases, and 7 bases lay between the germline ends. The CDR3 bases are TGTGCCTGGAGTGTAGCAGGGGAAGCTTTCTTT. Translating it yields CAWSVAGEAFF. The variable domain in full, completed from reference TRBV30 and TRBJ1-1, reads SQTIHQWPATLVQPVGSPLSLECTVEGTSNPNLYWYRQAAGRGLQLLFYSVGIGQISSEVPQNLSASRPQDRQFILSSKKLLLSDSGFYLCAWSVAGEAFFGQGTRLTVV.

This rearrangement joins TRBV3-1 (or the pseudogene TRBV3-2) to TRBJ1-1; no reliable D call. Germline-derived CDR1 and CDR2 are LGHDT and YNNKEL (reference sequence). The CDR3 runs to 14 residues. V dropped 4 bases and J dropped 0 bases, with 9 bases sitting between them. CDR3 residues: CASSPPMVNTEAFF. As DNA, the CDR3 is TGTGCCAGCAGCCCGCCAATGGTGAACACTGAAGCTTTCTTT.

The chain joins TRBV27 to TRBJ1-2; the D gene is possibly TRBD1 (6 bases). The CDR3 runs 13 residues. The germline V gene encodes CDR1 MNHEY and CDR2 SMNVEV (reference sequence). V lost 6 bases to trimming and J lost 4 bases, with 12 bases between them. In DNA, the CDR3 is TGTGCCAGCAGGGGACAAACTCTCTATGGCTACACCTTC. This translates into CASRGQTLYGYTF.

The chain's CDR3 is CASTKQSYTEAFF. CDR3 DNA: TGTGCCAGCACCAAACAGAGCTACACTGAAGCTTTCTTT. The V and J genes are TRBV12-3 or TRBV12-4 and TRBJ1-1; D gene ambiguous. The CDR3 loop spans 13 amino acids. V lost 7 bases and J lost 3, with 12 bases in between.

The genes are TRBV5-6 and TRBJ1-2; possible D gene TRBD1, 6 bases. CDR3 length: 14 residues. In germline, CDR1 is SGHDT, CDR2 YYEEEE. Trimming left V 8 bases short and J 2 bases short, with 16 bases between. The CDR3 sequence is CASYERGANYGYTF. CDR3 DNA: TGTGCCAGTTACGAGCGGGGGGCGAACTATGGCTACACCTTC.

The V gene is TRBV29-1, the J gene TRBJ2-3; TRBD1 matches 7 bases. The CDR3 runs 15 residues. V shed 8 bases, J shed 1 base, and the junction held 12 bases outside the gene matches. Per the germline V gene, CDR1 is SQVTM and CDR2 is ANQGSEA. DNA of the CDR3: TGCAGCTCTAAACAGGGGATAGCCCGCACAGATACGCAGTATTTT. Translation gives CSSKQGIARTDTQYF.

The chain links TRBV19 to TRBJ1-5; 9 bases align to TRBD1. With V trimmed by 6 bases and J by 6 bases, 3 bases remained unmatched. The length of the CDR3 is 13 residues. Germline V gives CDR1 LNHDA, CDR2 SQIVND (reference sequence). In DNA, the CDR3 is TGTGCCAGTAGAACAGGGGGCAGTCAGCCCCAGCATTTT. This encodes CASRTGGSQPQHF.

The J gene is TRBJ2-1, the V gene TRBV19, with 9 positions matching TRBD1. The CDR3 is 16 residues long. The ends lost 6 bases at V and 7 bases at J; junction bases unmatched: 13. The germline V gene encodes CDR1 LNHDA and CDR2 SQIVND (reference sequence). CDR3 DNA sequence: TGTGCCAGTAGCCCCTTCCCGAAGACAGGGGGAAATGAGCAGTTCTTC. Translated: CASSPFPKTGGNEQFF. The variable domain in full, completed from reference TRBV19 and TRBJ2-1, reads DGGITQSPKYLFRKEGQNVTLSCEQNLNHDAMYWYRQDPGQGLRLIYYSQIVNDFQKGDIAEGYSVSREKKESFPLTVTSAQKNPTAFYLCASSPFPKTGGNEQFFGPGTRLTVL.

The CDR3 protein is CASSSGQPLETQYF. In nucleotides, the CDR3 is TGCGCCAGCAGCTCAGGACAGCCGCTAGAGACCCAGTACTTC. V is TRBV5-1 and J is TRBJ2-5; tentatively, D is TRBD1 (6 bases). In germline, CDR1 is SGHRS, CDR2 YFSETQ. The CDR3 length is 14 residues. Trimming shortened V by 3 bases and J by 4 bases, and 13 bases separated the two germline ends.

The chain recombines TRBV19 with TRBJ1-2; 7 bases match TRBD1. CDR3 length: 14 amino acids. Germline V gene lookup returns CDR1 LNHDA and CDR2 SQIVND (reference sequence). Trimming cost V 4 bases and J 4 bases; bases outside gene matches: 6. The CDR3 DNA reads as TGTGCCAGTAGTAGGGACAGTTCCCTCTATGGCTACACCTTC. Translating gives CASSRDSSLYGYTF.

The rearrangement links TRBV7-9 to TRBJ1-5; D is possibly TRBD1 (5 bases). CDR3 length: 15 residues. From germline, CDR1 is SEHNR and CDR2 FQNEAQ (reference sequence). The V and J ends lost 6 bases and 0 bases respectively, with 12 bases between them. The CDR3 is CASSQTGDSNQPQHF. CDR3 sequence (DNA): TGTGCCAGCAGTCAAACGGGGGATAGCAATCAGCCCCAGCATTTT.

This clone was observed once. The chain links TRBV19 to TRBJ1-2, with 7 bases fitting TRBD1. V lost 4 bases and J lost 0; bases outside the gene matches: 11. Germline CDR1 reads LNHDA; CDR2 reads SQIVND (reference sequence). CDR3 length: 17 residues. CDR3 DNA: TGTGCCAGTAGTACCCTGCCCAGGGGGAGAGCTAACTATGGCTACACCTTC. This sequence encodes CASSTLPRGRANYGYTF.

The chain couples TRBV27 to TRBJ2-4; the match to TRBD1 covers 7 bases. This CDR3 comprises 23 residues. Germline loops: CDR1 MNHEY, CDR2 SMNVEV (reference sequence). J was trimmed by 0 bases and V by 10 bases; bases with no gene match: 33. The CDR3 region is CATPFTRAGGFVFISLAKNIQYF. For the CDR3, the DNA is TGTGCCACTCCCTTTACCCGGGCAGGGGGTTTTGTATTTATTAGTCTAGCCAAAAACATTCAGTACTTC.

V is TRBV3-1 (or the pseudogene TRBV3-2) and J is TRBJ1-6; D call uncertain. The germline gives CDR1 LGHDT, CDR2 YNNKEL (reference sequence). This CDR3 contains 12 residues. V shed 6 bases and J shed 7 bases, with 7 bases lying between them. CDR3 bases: TGTGCCAGCAGACAACTAAATTCACCCCTCCACTTT. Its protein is CASRQLNSPLHF.

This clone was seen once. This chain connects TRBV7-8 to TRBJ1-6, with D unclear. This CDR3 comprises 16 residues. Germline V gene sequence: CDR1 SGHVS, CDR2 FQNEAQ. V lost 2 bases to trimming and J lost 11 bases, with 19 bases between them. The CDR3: CASSLTYGPQSPPLHF. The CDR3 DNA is TGTGCCAGCAGCTTAACTTACGGCCCGCAGAGTCCACCCCTCCACTTT.